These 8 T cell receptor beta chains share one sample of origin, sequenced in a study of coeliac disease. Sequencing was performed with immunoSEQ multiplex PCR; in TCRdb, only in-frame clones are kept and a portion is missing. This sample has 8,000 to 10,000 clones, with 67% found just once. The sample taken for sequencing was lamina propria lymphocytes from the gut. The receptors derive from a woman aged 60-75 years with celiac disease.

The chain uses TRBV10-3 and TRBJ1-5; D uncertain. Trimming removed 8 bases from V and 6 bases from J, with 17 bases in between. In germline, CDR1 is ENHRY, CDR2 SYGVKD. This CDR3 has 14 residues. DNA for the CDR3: TGTGCCATCGGAACTGGAGTGGAGGTTCAGCCCCAGCATTTT. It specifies CAIGTGVEVQPQHF.

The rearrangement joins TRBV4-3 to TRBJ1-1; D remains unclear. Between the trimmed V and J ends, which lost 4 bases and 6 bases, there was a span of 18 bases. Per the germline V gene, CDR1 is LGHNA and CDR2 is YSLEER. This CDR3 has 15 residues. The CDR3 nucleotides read TGCGCCAGCAGCCGAGATTTGCAGTTCTCTGCTGAAGCTTTCTTT. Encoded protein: CASSRDLQFSAEAFF.

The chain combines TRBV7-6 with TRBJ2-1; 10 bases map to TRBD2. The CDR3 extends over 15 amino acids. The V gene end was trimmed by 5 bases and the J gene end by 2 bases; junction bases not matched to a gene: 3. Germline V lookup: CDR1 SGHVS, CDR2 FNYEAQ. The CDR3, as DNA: TGTGCCAGCAGCAGAGGGACTAGCGCCTACAATGAGCAGTTCTTC. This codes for CASSRGTSAYNEQFF.

DNA for the CDR3: TGTGCCAGCAGTTTGACAGGGTGGGGCTACACCTTC. Its protein is CASSLTGWGYTF. The rearrangement uses TRBV28 and TRBJ1-2; TRBD1 matches 7 bases. After removal of 3 bases from V and 8 bases from J, the junction contained 3 bases not matched to a gene. CDR3 size: 12 residues. Germline values: CDR1 MDHEN, CDR2 SYDVKM.

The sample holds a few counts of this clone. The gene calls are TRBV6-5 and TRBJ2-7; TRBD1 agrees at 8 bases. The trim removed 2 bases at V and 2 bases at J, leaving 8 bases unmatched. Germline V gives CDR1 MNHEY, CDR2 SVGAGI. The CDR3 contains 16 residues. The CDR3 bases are TGTGCCAGCAGTTACGATCCGGGACAGGTGACCTACGAGCAGTACTTC. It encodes CASSYDPGQVTYEQYF.

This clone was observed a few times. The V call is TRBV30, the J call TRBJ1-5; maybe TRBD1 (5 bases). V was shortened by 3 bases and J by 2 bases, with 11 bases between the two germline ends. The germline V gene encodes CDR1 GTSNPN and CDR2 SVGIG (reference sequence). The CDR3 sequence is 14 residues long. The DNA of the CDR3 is TGTGCCTGGAGCTCGGGGGTCGGCAATCAGCCCCAGCATTTT. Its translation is CAWSSGVGNQPQHF. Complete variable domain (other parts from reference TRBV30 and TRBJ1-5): SQTIHQWPATLVQPVGSPLSLECTVEGTSNPNLYWYRQAAGRGLQLLFYSVGIGQISSEVPQNLSASRPQDRQFILSSKKLLLSDSGFYLCAWSSGVGNQPQHFGDGTRLSIL.

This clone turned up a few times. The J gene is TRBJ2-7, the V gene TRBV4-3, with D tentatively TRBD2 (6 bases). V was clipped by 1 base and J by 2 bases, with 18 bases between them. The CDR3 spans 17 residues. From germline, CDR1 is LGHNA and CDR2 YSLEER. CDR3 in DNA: TGCGCCAGCAGCCAAGGGGGCTCCGGGACTGGGACCTACGAGCAGTACTTC. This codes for CASSQGGSGTGTYEQYF.

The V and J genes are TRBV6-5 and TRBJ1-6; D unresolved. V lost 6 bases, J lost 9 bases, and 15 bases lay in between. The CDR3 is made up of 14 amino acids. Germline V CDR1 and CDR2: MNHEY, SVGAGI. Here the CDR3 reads CASSLDRRGSPLHF. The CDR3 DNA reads TGTGCCAGCAGCCTGGACCGGCGGGGTTCACCCCTCCACTTT.